This passage covers 12 T cell receptor beta chains from one sample sequenced in a study of T cells in Graves' hyperthyroidism and ophthalmopathy. From RNA transcripts, TCR beta CDR3 regions were amplified. A first-round RT-PCR of the TCR CDR3 used the HTBI primer set. TCRdb fed the multiplex PCR reads into MiXCR, producing one record per CDR3 protein. The sample has more than 500,000 distinct CDR3 sequences, around 15% seen once. Sequenced material: blood. Source of these receptors: a woman aged 40 to 50 with Graves' ophthalmopathy.

With respect to this clonotype: A much larger clone sits a single nucleotide away, making a read error possible. V usage is TRBV30 and J usage is TRBJ2-4; 10 bases align to TRBD2. This CDR3 contains 19 residues. The germline V gene encodes CDR1 GTSNPN and CDR2 SVGIG (reference sequence). DNA for the CDR3: TGTGCCTGGAGCCTTACCCGGACTAGCGGCGTACTAGCCAAAGACATTCAGTACTTC. As protein: CAWSLTRTSGVLAKDIQYF.

The V gene is TRBV11-2, the J gene TRBJ1-1; TRBD1 matches at 8 bases. This CDR3 is 16 amino acids long. The ends lost 3 bases at V and 4 bases at J; junction bases unmatched: 10. The germline gives CDR1 SGHAT, CDR2 FQNNGV. CDR3 loop: CASSFRQGMGSTEAFF. As DNA, the CDR3 is TGTGCCAGCAGCTTTAGACAGGGGATGGGGTCCACTGAAGCTTTCTTT. Complete variable domain (other parts from reference TRBV11-2 and TRBJ1-1): EAGVAQSPRYKIIEKRQSVAFWCNPISGHATLYWYQQILGQGPKLLIQFQNNGVVDDSQLPKDRFSAERLKGVDSTLKIQPAKLEDSAVYLCASSFRQGMGSTEAFFGQGTRLTVV.

This clonotype turned up a few times. The J gene is TRBJ2-3, the V gene TRBV28; TRBD2 matches at 9 bases. CDR1 is MDHEN, CDR2 SYDVKM, per germline. CDR3 length: 16 amino acids. V shed 3 bases, J shed 4 bases, and the junction held 8 bases outside the gene matches. The CDR3 reads CASSFPAGGGADTQYF. The DNA for the CDR3 is TGTGCCAGCAGTTTCCCCGCGGGAGGGGGCGCAGATACGCAGTATTTT.

There are many counts of this clonotype. The genes are TRBV10-3 and TRBJ2-2; D not certain. Trimming removed 2 bases from V and 0 bases from J, with 4 bases in between. This CDR3 comprises 14 residues. Germline lookup yields CDR1 ENHRY and CDR2 SYGVKD. Here the CDR3 reads CAISEGANTGELFF. In nucleotides, the CDR3 is TGTGCCATCAGTGAGGGAGCGAACACCGGGGAGCTGTTTTTT.

Worth noting for this clonotype: Mismatch with germline at one junction end may stem from a read error. The chain recombines TRBV24-1 with TRBJ2-7; D is unresolved. Germline assignment: CDR1 KGHDR and CDR2 SFDVKD. The CDR3 is 13 amino acids. CDR3 amino acids: CASSSSSPYEQYF. The CDR3 region has the DNA TGTGCCAGCAGTTCCTCCTCCCCCTACGAGCAGTACTTC.

This clonotype has a count of ten or more. This rearrangement joins TRBV20-1 to TRBJ2-7; D is uncertain. This CDR3 has 12 amino acids. V was cut by 3 bases and J by 4 bases, with 10 bases left in between. CDR1 and CDR2 from the germline V gene are DFQATT and SNEGSKA (reference sequence). The DNA for the CDR3 is TGCAGTGCTAGTCGCACTCCTTACGAGCAGTACTTC. Amino acid sequence: CSASRTPYEQYF.

This chain links TRBV7-2 with TRBJ1-2, with D maybe TRBD1 (5 bases). Germline loops: CDR1 SGHTA, CDR2 FQGNSA. Trimming removed 8 bases from V and 6 bases from J, with 13 bases in between. CDR3 size: 12 residues. CDR3 region: CASGRGINGYTF. The CDR3 nucleotides are TGTGCCAGCGGACGGGGGATTAATGGCTACACCTTC.

Ten or more counts support this clonotype. The chain uses TRBV6-1 and TRBJ2-5; no firm D call. This CDR3 has 14 residues. Germline V CDR1 and CDR2: MNHNS, SASEGT. Trimming took off 3 bases at V and 1 base at J, with 9 bases between the two ends. Here the CDR3 reads CASSDRPGQETQYF. For the CDR3, the DNA is TGTGCCAGCAGTGACAGGCCGGGCCAAGAGACCCAGTACTTC.

Ten or more counts support this clonotype. The gene calls are TRBV20-1 and TRBJ1-1; D is perhaps TRBD1 (6 bases). Trimming shortened V by 0 bases and J by 3 bases, and 11 bases separated the two germline ends. The germline V gene encodes CDR1 DFQATT and CDR2 SNEGSKA (reference sequence). The CDR3 is made up of 14 amino acids. Here the CDR3 reads CSARERGGYTEAFF. CDR3 bases: TGCAGTGCTAGAGAGAGGGGGGGTTACACTGAAGCTTTCTTT.

The chain couples TRBV4-1 to TRBJ2-7; D ambiguous. Trimming took 0 bases from V and 3 from J, leaving 9 bases between them. Looked up from germline, CDR1 is MGHRA and CDR2 is YSYEKL. The CDR3 has 14 amino acids. CDR3 coding DNA: TGCGCCAGCAGCCAAGATTATACCATCTACGAGCAGTACTTC. Its protein product is CASSQDYTIYEQYF.

This clonotype was recorded at least ten times. The V and J genes are TRBV6-1 and TRBJ1-2; D is perhaps TRBD1 (5 bases). Trimming took 7 bases from V and 7 from J, leaving 19 bases between them. Germline CDR1 MNHNS, CDR2 SASEGT. This CDR3 has 14 residues. The CDR3 spells CASTPGGGDRGYTF. The DNA for the CDR3 is TGTGCCAGCACCCCCGGCGGGGGGGATCGTGGCTACACCTTC.

This clonotype has only one observation. The chain is built from TRBV10-3 and TRBJ2-5; 7 bases fit TRBD1. With V trimmed by 4 bases and J by 4 bases, 6 bases remained unmatched. Germline CDR1 ENHRY, CDR2 SYGVKD. CDR3 length equals 14 residues. The CDR3 bases are TGTGCCATCAGTGCCGACAGGGAAGGAGAGACCCAGTACTTC. Its protein product is CAISADREGETQYF.